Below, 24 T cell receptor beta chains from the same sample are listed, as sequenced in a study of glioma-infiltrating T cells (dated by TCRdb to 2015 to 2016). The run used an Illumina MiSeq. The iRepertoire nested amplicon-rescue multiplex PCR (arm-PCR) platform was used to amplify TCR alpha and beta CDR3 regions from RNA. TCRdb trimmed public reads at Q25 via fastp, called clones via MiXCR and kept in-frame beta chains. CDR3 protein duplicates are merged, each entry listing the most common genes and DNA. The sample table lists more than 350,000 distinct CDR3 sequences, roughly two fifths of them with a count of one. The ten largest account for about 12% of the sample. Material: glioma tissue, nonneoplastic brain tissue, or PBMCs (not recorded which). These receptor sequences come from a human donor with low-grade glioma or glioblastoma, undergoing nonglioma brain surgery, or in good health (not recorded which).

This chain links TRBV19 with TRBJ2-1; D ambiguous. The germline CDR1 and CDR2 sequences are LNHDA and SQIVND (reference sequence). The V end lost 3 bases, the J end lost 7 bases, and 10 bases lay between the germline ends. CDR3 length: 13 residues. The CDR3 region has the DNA TGTGCCAGTAGTATCGAACGACTTAATGAGCAGTTCTTC. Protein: CASSIERLNEQFF.

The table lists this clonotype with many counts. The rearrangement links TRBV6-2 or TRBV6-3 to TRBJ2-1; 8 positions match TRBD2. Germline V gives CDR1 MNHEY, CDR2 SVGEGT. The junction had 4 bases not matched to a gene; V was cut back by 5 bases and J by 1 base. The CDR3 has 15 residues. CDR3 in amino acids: CASSQLADSYNEQFF. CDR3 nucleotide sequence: TGTGCCAGCAGTCAACTAGCGGATTCCTACAATGAGCAGTTCTTC.

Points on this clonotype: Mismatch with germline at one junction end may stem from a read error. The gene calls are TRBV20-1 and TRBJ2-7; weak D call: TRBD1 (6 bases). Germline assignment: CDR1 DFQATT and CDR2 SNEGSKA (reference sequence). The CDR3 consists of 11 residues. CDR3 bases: TGCAGAGCTAGGGGGTCGTTCGAGCAGTACTTC. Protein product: CRARGSFEQYF.

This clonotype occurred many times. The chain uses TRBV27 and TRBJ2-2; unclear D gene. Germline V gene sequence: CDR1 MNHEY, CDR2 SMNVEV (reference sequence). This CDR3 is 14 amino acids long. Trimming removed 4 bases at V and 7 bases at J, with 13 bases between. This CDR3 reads CASSYGRWGGELFF. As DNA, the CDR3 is TGTGCCAGCAGTTACGGAAGATGGGGCGGGGAGCTGTTTTTT.

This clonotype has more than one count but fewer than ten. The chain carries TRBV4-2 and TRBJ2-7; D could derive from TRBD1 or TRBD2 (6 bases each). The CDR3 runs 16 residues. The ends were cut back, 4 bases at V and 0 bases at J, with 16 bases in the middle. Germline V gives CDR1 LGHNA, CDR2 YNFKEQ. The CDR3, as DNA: TGTGCCAGCAGCCGCCGACTAGGGGGTGGCTCCTACGAGCAGTACTTC. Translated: CASSRRLGGGSYEQYF.

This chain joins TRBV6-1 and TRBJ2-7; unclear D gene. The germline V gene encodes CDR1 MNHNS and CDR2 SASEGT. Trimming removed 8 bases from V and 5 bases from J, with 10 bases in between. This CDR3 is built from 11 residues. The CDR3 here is CASGPFDEQYF. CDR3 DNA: TGTGCCAGCGGCCCCTTTGACGAGCAGTACTTC.

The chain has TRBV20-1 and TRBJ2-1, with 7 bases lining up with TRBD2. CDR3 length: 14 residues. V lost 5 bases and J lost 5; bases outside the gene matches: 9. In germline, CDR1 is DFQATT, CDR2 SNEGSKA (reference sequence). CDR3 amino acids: CSALPSGANNEQFF. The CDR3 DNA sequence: TGCAGTGCTCTACCTAGCGGAGCTAACAATGAGCAGTTCTTC.

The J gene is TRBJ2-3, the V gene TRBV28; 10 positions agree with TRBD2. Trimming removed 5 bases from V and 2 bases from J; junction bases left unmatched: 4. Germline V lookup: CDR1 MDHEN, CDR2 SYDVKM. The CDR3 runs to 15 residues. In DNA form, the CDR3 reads TGTGCCAGCAGTCTCCTAGCGGGAGACACAGATACGCAGTATTTT. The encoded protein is CASSLLAGDTDTQYF.

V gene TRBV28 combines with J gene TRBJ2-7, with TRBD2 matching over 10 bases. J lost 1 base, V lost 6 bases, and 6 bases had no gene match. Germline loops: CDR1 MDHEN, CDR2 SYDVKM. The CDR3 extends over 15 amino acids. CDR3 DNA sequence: TGTGCCAGCAGGATGATTAGCGGGAGGTCCTACGAGCAGTACTTC. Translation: CASRMISGRSYEQYF.

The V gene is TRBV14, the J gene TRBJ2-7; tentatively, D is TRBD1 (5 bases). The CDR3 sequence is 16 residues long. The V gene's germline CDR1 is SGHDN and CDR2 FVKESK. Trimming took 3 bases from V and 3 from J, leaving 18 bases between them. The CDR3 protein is CASSQASVMGHYEQYF. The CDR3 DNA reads TGTGCCAGCAGCCAGGCGTCGGTTATGGGGCACTACGAGCAGTACTTC.

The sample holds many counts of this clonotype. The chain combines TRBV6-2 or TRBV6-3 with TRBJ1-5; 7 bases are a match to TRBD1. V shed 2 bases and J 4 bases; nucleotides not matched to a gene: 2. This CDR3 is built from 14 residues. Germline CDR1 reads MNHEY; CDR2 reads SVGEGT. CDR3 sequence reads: CASSYTTGNQPQHF. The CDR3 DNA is TGTGCCAGCAGTTACACGACAGGGAATCAGCCCCAGCATTTT.

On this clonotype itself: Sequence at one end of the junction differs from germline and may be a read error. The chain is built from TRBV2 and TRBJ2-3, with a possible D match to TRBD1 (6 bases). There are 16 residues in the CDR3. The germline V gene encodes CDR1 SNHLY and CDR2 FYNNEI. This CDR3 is CASRNPGTLSTDTHYF. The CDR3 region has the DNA TGTGCCAGCAGAAACCCCGGGACACTTAGCACAGATACGCATTATTTT.

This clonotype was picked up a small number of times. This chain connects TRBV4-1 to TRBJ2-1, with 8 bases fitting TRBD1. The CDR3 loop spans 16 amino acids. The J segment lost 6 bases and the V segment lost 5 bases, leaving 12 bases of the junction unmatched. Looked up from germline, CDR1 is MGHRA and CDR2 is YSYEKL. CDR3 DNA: TGCGCCAGCAGCATTTTTCGGACAGGGTCCATCAATGAGCAGTTCTTC. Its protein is CASSIFRTGSINEQFF.

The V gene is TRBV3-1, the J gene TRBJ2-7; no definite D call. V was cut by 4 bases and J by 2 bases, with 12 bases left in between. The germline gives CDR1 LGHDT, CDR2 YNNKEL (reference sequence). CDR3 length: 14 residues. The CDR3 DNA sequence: TGTGCCAGCAGCCGACACCCTCCAACCTACGAGCAGTACTTC. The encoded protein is CASSRHPPTYEQYF.

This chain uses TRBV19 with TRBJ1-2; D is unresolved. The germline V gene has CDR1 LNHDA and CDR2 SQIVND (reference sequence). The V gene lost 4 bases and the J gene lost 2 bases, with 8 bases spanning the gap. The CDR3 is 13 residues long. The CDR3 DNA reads TGTGCCAGTAGTAGTACATTCAACTATGGCTACACCTTC. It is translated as CASSSTFNYGYTF.

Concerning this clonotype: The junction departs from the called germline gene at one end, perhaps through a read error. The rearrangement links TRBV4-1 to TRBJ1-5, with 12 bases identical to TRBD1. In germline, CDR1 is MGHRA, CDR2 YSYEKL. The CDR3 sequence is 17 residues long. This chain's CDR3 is CASSHPSGTGGEQPQHF. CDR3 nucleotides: TGCGCCAGCAGCCACCCCTCCGGGACAGGGGGCGAGCAGCCTCAGCATTTT.

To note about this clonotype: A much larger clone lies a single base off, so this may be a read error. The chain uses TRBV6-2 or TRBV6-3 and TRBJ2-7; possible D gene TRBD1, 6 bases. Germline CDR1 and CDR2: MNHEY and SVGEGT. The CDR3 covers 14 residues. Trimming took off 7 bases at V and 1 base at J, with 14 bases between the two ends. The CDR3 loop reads CASTLERGSYEQYF. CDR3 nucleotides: TGTGCCAGCACTCTGGAAAGGGGGTCCTACGAGCAGTACTTC.

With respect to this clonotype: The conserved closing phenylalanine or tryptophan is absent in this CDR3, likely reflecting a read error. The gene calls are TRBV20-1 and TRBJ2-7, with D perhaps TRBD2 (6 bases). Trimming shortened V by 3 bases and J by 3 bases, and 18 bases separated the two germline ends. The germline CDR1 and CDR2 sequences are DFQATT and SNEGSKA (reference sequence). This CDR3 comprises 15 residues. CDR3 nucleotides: TGCAGTGCTAGTAAACCGGGACTCCACTTCTACGAGCAGTACTCC. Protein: CSASKPGLHFYEQYS.

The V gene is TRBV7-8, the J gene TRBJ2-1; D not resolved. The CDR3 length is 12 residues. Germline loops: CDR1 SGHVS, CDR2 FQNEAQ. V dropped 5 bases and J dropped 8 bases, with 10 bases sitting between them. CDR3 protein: CASSLDNYEQFF. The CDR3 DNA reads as TGTGCCAGCAGCCTCGACAACTATGAGCAGTTCTTC.

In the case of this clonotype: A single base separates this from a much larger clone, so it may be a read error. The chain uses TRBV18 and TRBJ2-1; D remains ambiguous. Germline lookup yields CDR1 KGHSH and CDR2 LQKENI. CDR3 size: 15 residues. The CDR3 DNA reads TGTGCCAACTCACCCCGACTCCCGGAACTCAATGAGCAGTTCTTC. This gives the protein CANSPRLPELNEQFF.

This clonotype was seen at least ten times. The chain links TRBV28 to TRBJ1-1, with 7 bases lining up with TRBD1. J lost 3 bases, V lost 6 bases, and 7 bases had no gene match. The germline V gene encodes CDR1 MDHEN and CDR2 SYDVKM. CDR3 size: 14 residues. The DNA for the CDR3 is TGTGCCAGCAGCACCCCGGGACAGTACACTGAAGCTTTCTTT. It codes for CASSTPGQYTEAFF. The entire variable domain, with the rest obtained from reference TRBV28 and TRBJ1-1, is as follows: DVKVTQSSRYLVKRTGEKVFLECVQDMDHENMFWYRQDPGLGLRLIYFSYDVKMKEKGDIPEGYSVSREKKERFSLILESASTNQTSMYLCASSTPGQYTEAFFGQGTRLTVV.

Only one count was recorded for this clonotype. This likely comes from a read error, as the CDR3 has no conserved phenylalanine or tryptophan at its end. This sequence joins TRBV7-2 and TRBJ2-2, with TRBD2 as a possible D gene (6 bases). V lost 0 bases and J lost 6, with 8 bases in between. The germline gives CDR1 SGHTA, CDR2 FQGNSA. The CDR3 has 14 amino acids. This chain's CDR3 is CASSLAGGSGELFL. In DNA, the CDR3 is TGTGCCAGCAGCTTAGCGGGAGGTTCCGGGGAGCTGTTTTTG.

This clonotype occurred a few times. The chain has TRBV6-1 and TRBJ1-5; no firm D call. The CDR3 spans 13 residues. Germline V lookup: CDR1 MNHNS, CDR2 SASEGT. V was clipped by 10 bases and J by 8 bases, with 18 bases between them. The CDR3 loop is CAISPDGRKPQHF. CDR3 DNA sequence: TGTGCCATCAGCCCCGACGGTAGAAAGCCCCAGCATTTT.

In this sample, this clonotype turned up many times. CDR3 in amino acids: CASSYSGRGLSSGANVLTF. The CDR3 region has the DNA TGTGCCAGCAGTTACTCAGGCAGGGGGCTCTCTTCTGGGGCCAACGTCCTGACTTTC. J is TRBJ2-6 and V is TRBV6-5, with 8 bases aligning to TRBD1. CDR3 length: 19 residues. Germline V gene lookup returns CDR1 MNHEY and CDR2 SVGAGI. The ends lost 0 bases at V and 1 base at J; junction bases unmatched: 8.